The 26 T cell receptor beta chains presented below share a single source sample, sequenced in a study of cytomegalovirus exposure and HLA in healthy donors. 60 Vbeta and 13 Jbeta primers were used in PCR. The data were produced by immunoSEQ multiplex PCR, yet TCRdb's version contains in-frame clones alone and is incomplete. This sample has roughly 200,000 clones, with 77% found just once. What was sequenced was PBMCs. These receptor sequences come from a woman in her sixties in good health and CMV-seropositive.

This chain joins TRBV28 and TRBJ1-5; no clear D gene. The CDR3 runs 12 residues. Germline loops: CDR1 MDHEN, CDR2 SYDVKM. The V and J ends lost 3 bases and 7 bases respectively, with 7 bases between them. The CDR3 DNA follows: TGTGCCAGCAGTTTGACTGTCCAGCCCCAGCATTTT. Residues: CASSLTVQPQHF. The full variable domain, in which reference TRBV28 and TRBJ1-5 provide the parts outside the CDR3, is DVKVTQSSRYLVKRTGEKVFLECVQDMDHENMFWYRQDPGLGLRLIYFSYDVKMKEKGDIPEGYSVSREKKERFSLILESASTNQTSMYLCASSLTVQPQHFGDGTRLSIL.

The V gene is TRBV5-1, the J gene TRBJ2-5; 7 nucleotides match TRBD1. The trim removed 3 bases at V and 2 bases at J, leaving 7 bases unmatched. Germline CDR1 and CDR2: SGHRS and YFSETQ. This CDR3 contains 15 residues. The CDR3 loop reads CASSYLGTAQETQYF. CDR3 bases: TGCGCCAGCAGCTATCTCGGGACAGCACAAGAGACCCAGTACTTC.

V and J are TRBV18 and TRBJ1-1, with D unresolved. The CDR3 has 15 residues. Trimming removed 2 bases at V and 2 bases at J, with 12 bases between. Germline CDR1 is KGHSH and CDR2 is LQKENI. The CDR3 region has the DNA TGTGCCAGCTCACCATATGGAGAATTAAACACTGAAGCTTTCTTT. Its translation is CASSPYGELNTEAFF.

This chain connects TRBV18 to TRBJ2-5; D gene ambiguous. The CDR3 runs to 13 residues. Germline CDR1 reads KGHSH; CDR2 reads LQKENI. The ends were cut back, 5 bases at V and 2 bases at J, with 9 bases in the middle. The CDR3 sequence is CASSFDMQETQYF. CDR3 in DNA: TGTGCCAGCTCATTCGACATGCAAGAGACCCAGTACTTC. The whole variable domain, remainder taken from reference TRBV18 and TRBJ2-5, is NAGVMQNPRHLVRRRGQEARLRCSPMKGHSHVYWYRQLPEEGLKFMVYLQKENIIDESGMPKERFSAEFPKEGPSILRIQQVVRGDSAAYFCASSFDMQETQYFGPGTRLLVL.

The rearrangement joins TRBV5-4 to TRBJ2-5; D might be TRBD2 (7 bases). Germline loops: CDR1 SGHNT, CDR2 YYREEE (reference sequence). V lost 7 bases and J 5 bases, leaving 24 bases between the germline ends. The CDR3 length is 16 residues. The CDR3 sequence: CASRPGGGGLRETQYF. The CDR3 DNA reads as TGTGCCAGCCGACCGGGGGGCGGCGGTCTCAGGGAGACCCAGTACTTC.

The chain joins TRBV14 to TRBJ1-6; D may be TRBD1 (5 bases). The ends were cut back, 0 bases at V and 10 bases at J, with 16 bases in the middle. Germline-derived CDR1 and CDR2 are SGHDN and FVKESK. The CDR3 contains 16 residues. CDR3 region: CASSQEGVGGRSPLHF. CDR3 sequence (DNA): TGTGCCAGCAGCCAAGAGGGAGTGGGGGGAAGATCACCCCTCCACTTT.

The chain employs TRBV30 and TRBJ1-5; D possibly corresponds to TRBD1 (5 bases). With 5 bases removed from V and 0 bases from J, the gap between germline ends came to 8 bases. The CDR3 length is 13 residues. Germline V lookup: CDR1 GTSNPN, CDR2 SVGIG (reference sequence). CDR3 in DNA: TGTGCCTGGGGGACTAATAGCAATCAGCCCCAGCATTTT. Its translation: CAWGTNSNQPQHF.

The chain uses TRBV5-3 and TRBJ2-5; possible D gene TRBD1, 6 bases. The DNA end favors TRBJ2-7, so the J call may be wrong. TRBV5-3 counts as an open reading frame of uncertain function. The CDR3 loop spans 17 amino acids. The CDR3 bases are TGTGCCAGAAGCTTGGCTGCGACAGGACCTCTACCCTACGAGCAGTACTTC. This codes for CARSLAATGPLPYEQYF.

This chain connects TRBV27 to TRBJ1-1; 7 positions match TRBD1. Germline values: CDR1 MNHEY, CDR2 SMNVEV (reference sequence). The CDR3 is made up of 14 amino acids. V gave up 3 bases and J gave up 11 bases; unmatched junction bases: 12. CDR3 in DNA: TGTGCCAGCAGTTTGAGCAGGGGGAGTTTTCGGGCTTTCTTT. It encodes CASSLSRGSFRAFF.

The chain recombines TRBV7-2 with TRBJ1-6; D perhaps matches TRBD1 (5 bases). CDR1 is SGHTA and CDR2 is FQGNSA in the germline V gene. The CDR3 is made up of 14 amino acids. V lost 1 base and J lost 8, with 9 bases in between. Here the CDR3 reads CASSLVGGDSPLHF. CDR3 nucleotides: TGTGCCAGCAGCTTAGTAGGAGGGGATTCACCCCTCCACTTT.

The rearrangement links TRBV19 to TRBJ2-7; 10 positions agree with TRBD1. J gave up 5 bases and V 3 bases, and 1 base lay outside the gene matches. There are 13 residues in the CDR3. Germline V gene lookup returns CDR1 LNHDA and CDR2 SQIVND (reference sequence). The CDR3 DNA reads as TGTGCCAGTAGTATTGGGACAGGGGACGAGCAGTACTTC. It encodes CASSIGTGDEQYF.

For the CDR3, the DNA is TGCGCCAGCAGCTTGGGACAGGGGAACGAGCAGTACTTC. This gives the protein CASSLGQGNEQYF. The chain uses TRBV5-1 and TRBJ2-5, with 8 nucleotides matching TRBD1. The assigned J gene may be wrong: the sequence end matches TRBJ2-7 better. CDR1 and CDR2 (germline): SGHRS, YFSETQ. The CDR3 has 13 amino acids.

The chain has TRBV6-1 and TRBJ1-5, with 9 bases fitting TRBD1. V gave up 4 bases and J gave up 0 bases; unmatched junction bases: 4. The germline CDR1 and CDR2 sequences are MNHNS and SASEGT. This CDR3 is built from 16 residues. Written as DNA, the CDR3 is TGTGCCAGCAGTGGACAGGGGGTGATTAGCAATCAGCCCCAGCATTTT. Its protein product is CASSGQGVISNQPQHF.

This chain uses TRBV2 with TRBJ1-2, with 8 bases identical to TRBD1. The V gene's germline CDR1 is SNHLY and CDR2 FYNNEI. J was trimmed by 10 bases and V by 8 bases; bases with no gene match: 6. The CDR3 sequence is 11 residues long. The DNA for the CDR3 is TGTGCCAGCCATCCAGGGGGCCCCTACACCTTC. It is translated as CASHPGGPYTF. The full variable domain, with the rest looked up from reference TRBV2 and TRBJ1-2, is EPEVTQTPSHQVTQMGQEVILRCVPISNHLYFYWYRQILGQKVEFLVSFYNNEISEKSEIFDDQFSVERPDGSNFTLKIRSTKLEDSAMYFCASHPGGPYTFGSGTRLTVV.

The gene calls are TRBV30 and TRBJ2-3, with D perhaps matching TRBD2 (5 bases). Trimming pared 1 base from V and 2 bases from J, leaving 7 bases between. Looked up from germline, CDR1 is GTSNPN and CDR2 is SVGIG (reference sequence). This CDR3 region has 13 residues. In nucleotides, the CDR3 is TGTGCCTGGAGTGGCGGGCACACAGATACGCAGTATTTT. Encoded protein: CAWSGGHTDTQYF.

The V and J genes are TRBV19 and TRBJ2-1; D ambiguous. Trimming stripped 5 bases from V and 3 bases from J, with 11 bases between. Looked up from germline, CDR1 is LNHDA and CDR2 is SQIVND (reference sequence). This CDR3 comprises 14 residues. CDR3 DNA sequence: TGTGCCAGTAGTTTGGCGACAATCTACAATGAGCAGTTCTTC. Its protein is CASSLATIYNEQFF. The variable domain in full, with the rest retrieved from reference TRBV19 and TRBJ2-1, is DGGITQSPKYLFRKEGQNVTLSCEQNLNHDAMYWYRQDPGQGLRLIYYSQIVNDFQKGDIAEGYSVSREKKESFPLTVTSAQKNPTAFYLCASSLATIYNEQFFGPGTRLTVL.

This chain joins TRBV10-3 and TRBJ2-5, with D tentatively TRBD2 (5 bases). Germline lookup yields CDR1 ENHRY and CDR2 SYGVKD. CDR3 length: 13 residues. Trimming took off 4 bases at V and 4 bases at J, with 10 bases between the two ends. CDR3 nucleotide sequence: TGTGCCATCAGTGGGAGCCGGGGAGAGACCCAGTACTTC. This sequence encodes CAISGSRGETQYF.

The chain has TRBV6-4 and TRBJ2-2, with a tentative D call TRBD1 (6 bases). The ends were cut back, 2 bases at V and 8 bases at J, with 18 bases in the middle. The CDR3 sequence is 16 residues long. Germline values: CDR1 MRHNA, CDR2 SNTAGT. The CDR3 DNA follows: TGTGCCAGCAGTGACCCTCTACAGGGAGCGTCGGGGGAGCTGTTTTTT. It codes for CASSDPLQGASGELFF.

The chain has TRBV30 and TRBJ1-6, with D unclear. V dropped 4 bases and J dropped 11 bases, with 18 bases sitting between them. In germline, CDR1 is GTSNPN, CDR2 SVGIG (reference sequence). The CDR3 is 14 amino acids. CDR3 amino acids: CAWNGELVLPPLHF. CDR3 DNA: TGTGCCTGGAATGGGGAGCTAGTACTGCCACCCCTCCACTTT. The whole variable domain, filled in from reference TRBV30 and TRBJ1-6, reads SQTIHQWPATLVQPVGSPLSLECTVEGTSNPNLYWYRQAAGRGLQLLFYSVGIGQISSEVPQNLSASRPQDRQFILSSKKLLLSDSGFYLCAWNGELVLPPLHFGNGTRLTVT.

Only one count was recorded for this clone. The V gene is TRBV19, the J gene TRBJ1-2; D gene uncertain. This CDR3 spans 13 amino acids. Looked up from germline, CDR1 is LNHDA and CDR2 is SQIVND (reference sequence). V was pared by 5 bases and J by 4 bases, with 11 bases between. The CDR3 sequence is CASSLTGIYGYTF. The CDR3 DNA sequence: TGTGCCAGTAGTTTGACGGGTATCTATGGCTACACCTTC.

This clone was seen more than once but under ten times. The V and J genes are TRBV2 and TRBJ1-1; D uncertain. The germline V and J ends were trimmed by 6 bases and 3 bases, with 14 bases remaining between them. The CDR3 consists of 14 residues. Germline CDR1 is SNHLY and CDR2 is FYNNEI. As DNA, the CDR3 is TGTGCCAGCAGCGGGATTTCCGGGGACACTGAAGCTTTCTTT. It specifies CASSGISGDTEAFF.

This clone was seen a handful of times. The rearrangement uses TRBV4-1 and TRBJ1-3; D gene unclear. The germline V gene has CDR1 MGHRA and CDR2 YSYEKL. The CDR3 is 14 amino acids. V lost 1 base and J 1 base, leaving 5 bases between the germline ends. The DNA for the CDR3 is TGCGCCAGCAGCCAAGCGGGTTCTGGAAACACCATATATTTT. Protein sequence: CASSQAGSGNTIYF.

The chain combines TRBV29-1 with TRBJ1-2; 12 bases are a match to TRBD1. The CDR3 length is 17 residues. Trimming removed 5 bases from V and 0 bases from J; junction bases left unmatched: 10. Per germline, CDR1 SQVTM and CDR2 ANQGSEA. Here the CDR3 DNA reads TGCAGCGTTCTAGGGACAGGGGGCCCCTTTGCTAACTATGGCTACACCTTC. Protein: CSVLGTGGPFANYGYTF. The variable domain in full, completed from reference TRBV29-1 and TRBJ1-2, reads SAVISQKPSRDICQRGTSLTIQCQVDSQVTMMFWYRQQPGQSLTLIATANQGSEATYESGFVIDKFPISRPNLTFSTLTVSNMSPEDSSIYLCSVLGTGGPFANYGYTFGSGTRLTVV.

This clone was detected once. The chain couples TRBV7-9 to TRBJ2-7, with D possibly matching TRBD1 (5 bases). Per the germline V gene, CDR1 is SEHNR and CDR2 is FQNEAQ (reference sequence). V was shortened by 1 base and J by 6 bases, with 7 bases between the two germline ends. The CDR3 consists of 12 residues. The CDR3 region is CASSLGRAEQYF. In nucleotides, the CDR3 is TGTGCCAGCAGCTTAGGCAGGGCCGAGCAGTACTTC.

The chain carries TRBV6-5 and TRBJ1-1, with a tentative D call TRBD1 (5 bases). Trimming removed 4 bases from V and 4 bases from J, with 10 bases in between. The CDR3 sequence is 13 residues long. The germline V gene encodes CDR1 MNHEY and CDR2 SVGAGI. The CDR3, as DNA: TGTGCCAGCAGTTCTAATCAGGGCACTGAAGCTTTCTTT. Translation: CASSSNQGTEAFF.

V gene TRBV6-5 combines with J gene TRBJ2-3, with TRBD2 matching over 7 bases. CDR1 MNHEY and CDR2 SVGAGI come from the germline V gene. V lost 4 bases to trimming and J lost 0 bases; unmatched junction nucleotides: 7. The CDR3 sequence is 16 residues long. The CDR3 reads CASSLNLAVSTDTQYF. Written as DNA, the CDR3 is TGTGCCAGCAGTTTAAACCTAGCGGTTAGCACAGATACGCAGTATTTT.